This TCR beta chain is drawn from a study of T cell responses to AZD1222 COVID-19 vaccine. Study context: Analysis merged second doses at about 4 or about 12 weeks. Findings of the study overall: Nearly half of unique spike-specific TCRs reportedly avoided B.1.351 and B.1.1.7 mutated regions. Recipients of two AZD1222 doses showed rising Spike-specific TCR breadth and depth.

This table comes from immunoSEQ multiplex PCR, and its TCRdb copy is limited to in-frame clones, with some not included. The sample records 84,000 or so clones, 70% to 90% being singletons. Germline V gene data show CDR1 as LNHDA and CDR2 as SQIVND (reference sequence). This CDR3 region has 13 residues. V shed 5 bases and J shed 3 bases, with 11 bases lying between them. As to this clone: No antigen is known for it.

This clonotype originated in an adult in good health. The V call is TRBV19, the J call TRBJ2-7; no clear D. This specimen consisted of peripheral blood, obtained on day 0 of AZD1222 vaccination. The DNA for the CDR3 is TGTGCCAGTAGTCTAAACAGTGACTACGAGCAGTACTTC. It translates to CASSLNSDYEQYF.